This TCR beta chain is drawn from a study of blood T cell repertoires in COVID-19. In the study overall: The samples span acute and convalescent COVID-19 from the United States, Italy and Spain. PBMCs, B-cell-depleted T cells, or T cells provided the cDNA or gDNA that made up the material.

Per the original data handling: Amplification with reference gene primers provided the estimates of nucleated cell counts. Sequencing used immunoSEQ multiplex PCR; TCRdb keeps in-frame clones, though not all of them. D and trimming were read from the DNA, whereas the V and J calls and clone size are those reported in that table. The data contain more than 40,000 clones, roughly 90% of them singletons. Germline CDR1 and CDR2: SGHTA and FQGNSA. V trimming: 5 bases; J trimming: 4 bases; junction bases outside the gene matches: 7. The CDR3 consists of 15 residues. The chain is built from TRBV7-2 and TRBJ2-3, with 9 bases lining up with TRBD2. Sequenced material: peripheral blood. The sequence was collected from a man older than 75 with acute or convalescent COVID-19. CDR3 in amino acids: CASSRNSGGADTQYF. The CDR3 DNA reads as TGTGCCAGCAGCCGTAATAGCGGGGGTGCAGATACGCAGTATTTT.